The clone carrying this T cell receptor beta chain showed up just a few times. Its antigen is undetermined. The CDR3 has 13 residues. The germline V and J ends were trimmed by 3 bases and 4 bases, with 7 bases remaining between them. These data are taken from a study of CD8 T cells in ankylosing spondylitis. The study's findings and limits: Clones linked to disease were reported to show significant enrichment in matched ankylosing spondylitis synovial fluid. Past studies reported some motif variants in reactive arthritis synovial fluid and blood.

Researchers built TCR beta libraries using quantitative 5'-RACE with molecular barcodes. TCRdb ran MiXCR on the 5' RACE reads and lists one entry per CDR3 protein. The sample lists 240,000 or so distinct CDR3 sequences, around 9.2% occurring once. Sequencing used blood, either unsorted or a sorted T cell fraction (not recorded which). V usage is TRBV12-3 or TRBV12-4 and J usage is TRBJ1-5; D call uncertain. The source is a male donor with ankylosing spondylitis or in good health (not recorded which). The CDR3 is CASSLLGNQPQHF. The CDR3 DNA follows: TGTGCCAGCAGTTTGTTAGGGAATCAGCCCCAGCATTTT.